These 27 T cell receptor beta chains were all obtained from the same sample, sequenced in a study of tumor and adjacent non-tumor tissue in lung cancer. The library came from three nested PCR rounds adapted from ARM-PCR protocols. TCRdb used MiXCR to reprocess the multiplex PCR reads, holding one entry per CDR3 protein. The sample records around 80,000 distinct CDR3 sequences, approximately 81% being singletons. No cell sorting was done before RNA was extracted from the tissue. Distant lung tissue was collected more than 3 cm away from the tumor edge. The sequencing sample was made of distant non-tumor lung tissue. The receptors come from a man in his 60s with non-small cell lung cancer.

As regards this clonotype: Relative to the germline gene, one junction end is altered; a read error may explain this. The chain is built from TRBV4-2 and TRBJ1-5; D ambiguous. The CDR3 extends over 14 amino acids. The germline V gene encodes CDR1 LGHNA and CDR2 YNFKEQ. The CDR3, as DNA: TGTGCCAGCGGCCAAGGGAGTAACAATCAGCCCCAGCATTTT. This translates into CASGQGSNNQPQHF.

In this sample, this clonotype turned up many times. In DNA, the CDR3 is TGTGCCAGCAGCTTGGGACAGGCTGACACTGAAGCTTTCTTT. Translation: CASSLGQADTEAFF. This chain joins TRBV5-5 and TRBJ1-1; possibly TRBD1 for D (6 bases). The V gene lost 0 bases and the J gene lost 3 bases, with 9 bases spanning the gap. The CDR3 length is 14 residues. In germline, CDR1 is SGHKS, CDR2 YYEKEE (reference sequence).

This clonotype was seen a few times. The chain uses TRBV16 and TRBJ2-7; 7 positions match TRBD1. Germline CDR1 reads KGHSY; CDR2 reads FQNENV. Unmatched junction bases numbered 10, after V lost 8 bases and J lost 3 bases. The CDR3 totals 14 residues. The CDR3 DNA follows: TGTGCCAGCGGCCTGACAGGGTCCGACTACGAGCAGTACTTC. Protein: CASGLTGSDYEQYF.

The chain is built from TRBV11-3 and TRBJ2-2; no definite D call. Germline V lookup: CDR1 SGHNT, CDR2 YENEEA. V lost 4 bases and J lost 7, with 10 bases in between. This CDR3 region has 13 residues. DNA for the CDR3: TGTGCCAGCAGCTCCAAGTTTCGCGGGGAGCTGTTTTTT. Translated, it gives CASSSKFRGELFF.

This chain joins TRBV6-2 or TRBV6-3 and TRBJ2-1; the D gene could be TRBD1 or TRBD2 (5 bases each). The CDR3 length is 13 residues. Germline V gene sequence: CDR1 MNHEY, CDR2 SVGEGT. The ends were cut back, 7 bases at V and 12 bases at J, with 19 bases in the middle. CDR3 sequence: CASKAGVGLWQFF. The DNA for the CDR3 is TGTGCCAGCAAGGCCGGGGTGGGGCTGTGGCAGTTCTTC.

Concerning this clonotype: Germline is not matched at one junction end, which may reflect a read error. The chain uses TRBV4-1 and TRBJ1-2; a possible D gene is TRBD1 (6 bases). The CDR3 covers 15 residues. CDR1 MGHRA and CDR2 YSYEKL come from the germline V gene. CDR3 protein: CSSSQEQGGNYDYTF. DNA of the CDR3: TGCTCCAGCAGCCAAGAACAGGGAGGTAACTATGACTACACCTTC.

The chain recombines TRBV11-3 with TRBJ2-5; 7 nucleotides agree with TRBD2. Germline V gene lookup returns CDR1 SGHNT and CDR2 YENEEA. This CDR3 region has 14 residues. Written as DNA, the CDR3 is TGTACTAGCAGCACTAGGGTGCGGGGGGAGACCCAGTACTTC. Protein: CTSSTRVRGETQYF.

The rearrangement joins TRBV6-6 to TRBJ2-7; possibly TRBD1 or TRBD2 for D (5 bases each). V was clipped by 4 bases and J by 3 bases, with 7 bases between them. The CDR3 has 12 residues. The germline V gene has CDR1 MNHNY and CDR2 SVGAGI (reference sequence). Here the CDR3 DNA reads TGTGCCAGCAGTTGGGACGGCTACGAGCAGTACTTC. Protein sequence: CASSWDGYEQYF.

The V call is TRBV6-1, the J call TRBJ2-1; D perhaps matches TRBD1 (5 bases). Germline lookup yields CDR1 MNHNS and CDR2 SASEGT. The CDR3 has 14 residues. V was shortened by 3 bases and J by 5 bases, with 11 bases between the two germline ends. CDR3 loop: CASSDGALNNEQFF. The CDR3 DNA reads as TGTGCCAGCAGTGATGGGGCCCTTAACAATGAGCAGTTCTTC.

This chain links TRBV13 with TRBJ2-5; the D gene is possibly TRBD2 (6 bases). V was shortened by 5 bases and J by 9 bases, with 13 bases between the two germline ends. The CDR3 has 12 amino acids. CDR1 is PRHDT, CDR2 FYEKMQ, per germline (reference sequence). This chain's CDR3 is CASSPGERAQYF. The CDR3 bases are TGTGCCAGCAGCCCCGGAGAGCGGGCCCAGTACTTC.

With respect to this clonotype: The CDR3 carries no conserved terminal phenylalanine or tryptophan, so it likely arises from a read error. The gene calls are TRBV6-2 or TRBV6-3 and TRBJ1-5; 7 bases are shared with TRBD1. The CDR3 length is 16 residues. The V gene's germline CDR1 is MNHEY and CDR2 SVGEGT. V lost 6 bases to trimming and J lost 4 bases; unmatched junction nucleotides: 12. The CDR3 loop is CASRRQGQNRNQPQHS. CDR3 nucleotides: TGTGCCAGCAGGCGACAGGGACAAAACAGGAATCAGCCCCAGCATTCT.

A remark on this clonotype: Relative to the germline gene, one junction end is altered; a read error may explain this. This sequence joins TRBV11-2 and TRBJ2-5; 7 nucleotides agree with TRBD1. CDR1 is SGHAT and CDR2 is FQNNGV in the germline V gene. This CDR3 has 14 amino acids. The CDR3, as DNA: TGTGCCGACAGCTATGGACAGGTCCAAGAGATCCAGTACTTC. It is translated as CADSYGQVQEIQYF.

The V call is TRBV6-2 or TRBV6-3, the J call TRBJ1-1; D is ambiguous. Germline values: CDR1 MNHEY, CDR2 SVGEGT. With 2 bases removed from V and 11 bases from J, the gap between germline ends came to 18 bases. CDR3 size: 14 residues. The CDR3 DNA reads TGTGCCAGCAGTTACGTTTCCCTTGGCACTAAGGCTTTCTTT. It specifies CASSYVSLGTKAFF.

About this clonotype: Compared with germline, one end of the junction differs, possibly owing to a read error. The rearrangement uses TRBV6-2 or TRBV6-3 and TRBJ2-7, with a weak D call TRBD1 (5 bases). CDR3 size: 13 residues. CDR1 is MNHEY, CDR2 SVGEGT, per germline. For the CDR3, the DNA is TGTGCCAGCAGTTACTCGGACACATACGAGCTGTACTTC. Its protein is CASSYSDTYELYF.

As regards this clonotype: A clone one base away is much larger, so this may be a read error. V and J are TRBV4-1 and TRBJ1-5; weak D call: TRBD1 (5 bases). Trimming removed 0 bases from V and 12 bases from J, with 18 bases in between. The CDR3 is 15 amino acids. CDR1 and CDR2 from the germline V gene are MGHRA and YSYEKL. This CDR3 reads CASSQDGIGDRHQHF. The CDR3 DNA sequence: TGCGCCAGCAGCCAAGATGGGATTGGGGACCGGCACCAGCATTTT.

This clonotype was picked up one time. The CDR3 loop is CISSRAGATNTQYF. CDR3 DNA sequence: TGTATCAGCAGCAGAGCGGGGGCAACAAATACGCAGTATTTT. The chain joins TRBV6-2 or TRBV6-3 to TRBJ2-3; 8 bases agree with TRBD2. The CDR3 covers 14 residues. CDR1 and CDR2 (germline): MNHEY, SVGEGT.

The genes are TRBV29-1 and TRBJ2-7; 7 bases fit TRBD1. CDR1 and CDR2 (germline): SQVTM, ANQGSEA. There are 15 residues in the CDR3. Losses at the gene ends were 4 bases for V and 2 bases for J; bases not matched to a gene: 11. Here the CDR3 DNA reads TGCAGCGTTGTCAAGAGGGCAGGGGGAACCTACGAGCAGTACTTC. Translation: CSVVKRAGGTYEQYF.

Details on this clonotype: Sequence at one end of the junction differs from germline and may be a read error. This sequence joins TRBV11-2 and TRBJ2-5; D may be TRBD1 (6 bases). The CDR3 extends over 14 amino acids. CDR1 SGHAT and CDR2 FQNNGV come from the germline V gene. CDR3 amino acids: CANSSGQLQETQYF. In DNA, the CDR3 is TGTGCCAACAGCTCTGGACAGCTTCAAGAGACCCAGTACTTC.

As to this clonotype: The junction shows a germline mismatch at one end, possibly a read error. The chain has TRBV20-1 and TRBJ2-5; tentatively, D is TRBD2 (5 bases). The V gene's germline CDR1 is DFQATT and CDR2 SNEGSKA (reference sequence). The CDR3 loop spans 13 amino acids. The CDR3 loop is CSAKDPGMETQYF. The CDR3 DNA is TGCAGTGCTAAAGACCCGGGGATGGAGACTCAGTACTTC.

In the case of this clonotype: A read error may explain this, as a much larger clone is one base away. The chain joins TRBV12-5 to TRBJ1-6; 8 bases fit TRBD1. The CDR3 has 14 amino acids. J was trimmed by 9 bases and V by 5 bases; bases with no gene match: 6. The V gene's germline CDR1 is LGHNT and CDR2 FRNRAP. CDR3 DNA sequence: TGTGCTAGTGGTCCTGACAGGGGCATTTCACCCCTCCACTTT. Translation gives CASGPDRGISPLHF.

As to this clonotype: The junction differs from germline at one of its ends, possibly a read error. The chain links TRBV6-5 to TRBJ2-5; TRBD2 aligns across 7 bases. The CDR3 totals 14 residues. Germline values: CDR1 MNHEY, CDR2 SVGAGI. CDR3 bases: TGTGCTAGCATTGATACCGGGATCGCGGGGGCCCAGTACTTC. The encoded protein is CASIDTGIAGAQYF.

A note on this clonotype: Relative to the germline gene, one junction end is altered; a read error may explain this. For the CDR3, the DNA is TGTGCCAACAGCTGGGGGACAAACACTGAAGCTTTCTTT. Amino acid sequence: CANSWGTNTEAFF. The genes are TRBV5-6 and TRBJ1-1; possibly TRBD1 for D (6 bases). Germline-derived CDR1 and CDR2 are SGHDT and YYEEEE. This CDR3 contains 13 residues.

Concerning this clonotype: This may arise from a read error, as a much more abundant clone is one base away. J is TRBJ1-1 and V is TRBV5-4, with D perhaps TRBD1 (6 bases). This CDR3 has 15 residues. V shed 3 bases and J shed 4 bases, with 16 bases lying between them. CDR1 and CDR2 (germline): SGHNT, YYREEE (reference sequence). The chain's CDR3 is CASSSGTMRSTEAFF. As DNA, the CDR3 is TGTGCCAGCAGCTCAGGGACAATGAGGAGCACTGAAGCTTTCTTT.

This clonotype occurred once. At one end the junction does not follow the germline gene, possibly because of a read error. The CDR3 sequence is CASSKDRRGGSYYEQYF. The CDR3 DNA follows: TGTGCCAGCAGCAAAGACCGCAGGGGCGGGAGTTACTACGAGCAGTACTTC. The chain recombines TRBV4-2 with TRBJ2-7; maybe TRBD2 (7 bases). Germline CDR1 reads LGHNA; CDR2 reads YNFKEQ. The CDR3 is 17 amino acids.

This clonotype appeared once. Germline and junction disagree at one end, which may indicate a read error. V usage is TRBV7-9 and J usage is TRBJ1-6, with 8 bases lining up with TRBD1. Per germline, CDR1 SEHNR and CDR2 FQNEAQ (reference sequence). This CDR3 spans 15 amino acids. CDR3 coding DNA: TGTGCAAGCAGCTTAGGGGACAGGAGTAATTCACCCCTCCAATTT. Translated: CASSLGDRSNSPLQF.

The chain couples TRBV2 to TRBJ1-2, with 9 positions matching TRBD1. The CDR3 extends over 17 amino acids. Germline values: CDR1 SNHLY, CDR2 FYNNEI. V lost 1 base, J lost 4 bases, and 10 bases stayed unmatched. In DNA, the CDR3 is TGTGCCAGCAGTGAAGGAGGGGGACAGGGAATCTTCTATGGCTACACCTTC. It codes for CASSEGGGQGIFYGYTF. The full variable domain, its missing parts supplied by reference TRBV2 and TRBJ1-2, is EPEVTQTPSHQVTQMGQEVILRCVPISNHLYFYWYRQILGQKVEFLVSFYNNEISEKSEIFDDQFSVERPDGSNFTLKIRSTKLEDSAMYFCASSEGGGQGIFYGYTFGSGTRLTVV.

The rearrangement links TRBV5-1 to TRBJ2-3, with a possible D match to TRBD2 (5 bases). The CDR3 consists of 16 residues. With 4 bases removed from V and 2 bases from J, the gap between germline ends came to 17 bases. Germline CDR1 is SGHRS and CDR2 is YFSETQ. The CDR3 DNA reads TGCGCCAGCAGCGTTGAGAAGGGAGCCATCACAGATACGCAGTATTTT. This translates into CASSVEKGAITDTQYF.